A single sample is the source of the 30 T cell receptor beta chains below, sequenced in a study of T-cell reconstitution after alpha-beta-depleted transplantation in children. TCRbeta library construction was performed incorporating unique molecular identifiers. TCRdb independently ran MiXCR on the PCR reads; one entry per CDR3 protein. The data contain 400,000 to 500,000 distinct CDR3 sequences, approximately 11% of them singletons. This specimen consisted of PBMCs from the stem cell graft donor, obtained from the stem cell graft. The receptors were sampled from a human donor who donated a stem cell graft to a child with acute myeloid leukemia.

The gene calls are TRBV19 and TRBJ2-7, with TRBD2 as a possible D gene (6 bases). The CDR3 contains 16 residues. Germline-derived CDR1 and CDR2 are LNHDA and SQIVND (reference sequence). Trimming cost V 0 bases and J 3 bases, with 15 bases left between them. The CDR3 protein is CASSIEVASVGYEQYF. CDR3 in DNA: TGTGCCAGTAGTATAGAAGTCGCTAGCGTCGGCTACGAGCAGTACTTC.

V gene TRBV20-1 combines with J gene TRBJ2-7; 7 nucleotides line up with TRBD2. V lost 6 bases, J lost 3 bases, and 14 bases stayed unmatched. The CDR3 totals 15 residues. In germline, CDR1 is DFQATT, CDR2 SNEGSKA (reference sequence). DNA of the CDR3: TGCAGTGCCTCTCCGATGCGCGGGAGAATCTACGAGCAGTACTTC. Residues: CSASPMRGRIYEQYF.

The sample holds a few counts of this clonotype. The chain uses TRBV19 and TRBJ1-3, with a weak D call TRBD1 (6 bases). CDR1 and CDR2 (germline): LNHDA, SQIVND (reference sequence). Between the trimmed V and J ends, which lost 3 bases and 0 bases, there was a span of 12 bases. The CDR3 runs to 16 residues. The CDR3: CASSIRGGNSGNTIYF. CDR3 coding DNA: TGTGCCAGTAGTATCCGAGGGGGGAACTCTGGAAACACCATATATTTT.

The sample holds many counts of this clonotype. This sequence joins TRBV6-2 or TRBV6-3 and TRBJ1-5, with a tentative D call TRBD1 (5 bases). Germline V CDR1 and CDR2: MNHEY, SVGEGT. This CDR3 has 14 residues. Trimming cost V 7 bases and J 4 bases, with 14 bases left between them. The CDR3 spells CASNPGPYNQPQHF. The CDR3 region has the DNA TGTGCCAGCAATCCGGGACCCTATAATCAGCCCCAGCATTTT.

The table lists this clonotype with a few counts. The V and J genes are TRBV7-8 and TRBJ2-3; D gene uncertain. Between the trimmed V and J ends, which lost 0 bases and 6 bases, there was a span of 16 bases. Looked up from germline, CDR1 is SGHVS and CDR2 is FQNEAQ. The length of the CDR3 is 16 residues. The CDR3: CASSLAQRALSDTQYF. The CDR3 DNA reads TGTGCCAGCAGCTTAGCGCAGCGTGCCTTATCTGATACGCAGTATTTT.

This clonotype was seen a handful of times. This chain links TRBV11-2 with TRBJ2-2, with 10 bases fitting TRBD2. The CDR3 has 20 amino acids. With 5 bases clipped from V and 2 bases from J, the junction kept 17 bases outside the gene matches. CDR1 and CDR2 (germline): SGHAT, FQNNGV. In nucleotides, the CDR3 is TGTGCCAGCAGCCCACACCCGTGGGAAGCGGGAGGGCCTAACACCGGGGAGCTGTTTTTT. It is translated as CASSPHPWEAGGPNTGELFF.

This clonotype has a handful of counts. The genes are TRBV27 and TRBJ2-7; no definite D call. V was clipped by 3 bases and J by 7 bases, with 13 bases between them. Germline CDR1 and CDR2: MNHEY and SMNVEV (reference sequence). This CDR3 is built from 13 residues. The chain's CDR3 is CASSLLSSREQYF. The CDR3 bases are TGTGCCAGCAGTTTGTTGTCCTCGCGGGAGCAGTACTTC.

The genes are TRBV5-1 and TRBJ2-7; maybe TRBD1 (5 bases). V was trimmed by 4 bases and J by 7 bases, leaving 15 bases between them. There are 13 residues in the CDR3. Germline CDR1 is SGHRS and CDR2 is YFSETQ. CDR3 in DNA: TGCGCCAGCAGCCTAACAGGTCTGGAGGAGCAGTACGTC. Amino acids: CASSLTGLEEQYV.

The gene calls are TRBV7-9 and TRBJ2-3; TRBD1 matches 9 bases. Per germline, CDR1 SEHNR and CDR2 FQNEAQ (reference sequence). V shed 4 bases, J shed 4 bases, and the junction held 12 bases outside the gene matches. This CDR3 is 17 amino acids long. The CDR3, as DNA: TGTGCCAGCAGCTCGGGTTCCGGGACAGGGCTCGCAGATACGCAGTATTTT. Its translation: CASSSGSGTGLADTQYF.

The gene calls are TRBV11-3 and TRBJ2-1; D gene ambiguous. V lost 1 base, J lost 5 bases, and 12 bases lay in between. CDR1 SGHNT and CDR2 YENEEA come from the germline V gene. The CDR3 contains 15 residues. CDR3 in amino acids: CASSLGVRVDNEQFF. The CDR3 DNA is TGTGCCAGCAGCTTAGGAGTACGGGTTGACAATGAGCAGTTCTTC.

The chain is built from TRBV2 and TRBJ2-7; 8 nucleotides match TRBD2. J lost 1 base, V lost 3 bases, and 11 bases had no gene match. Germline CDR1 reads SNHLY; CDR2 reads FYNNEI. The CDR3 totals 17 residues. CDR3 coding DNA: TGTGCCAGCAGTGATCCCAGTTTTAGCGGGAAATCCTACGAGCAGTACTTC. Protein: CASSDPSFSGKSYEQYF.

This clonotype was seen more than once but under ten times. The genes are TRBV9 and TRBJ2-1; D is unresolved. Germline loops: CDR1 SGDLS, CDR2 YYNGEE. V lost 1 base to trimming and J lost 4 bases, with 12 bases between them. This CDR3 region has 15 residues. The CDR3 reads CASSVMPKRYNEQFF. The CDR3 bases are TGTGCCAGCAGCGTAATGCCTAAAAGATACAATGAGCAGTTCTTC.

This clonotype has ten or more counts. The rearrangement uses TRBV12-3 or TRBV12-4 and TRBJ1-3, with D hard to call. The CDR3 is made up of 17 amino acids. The ends were cut back, 3 bases at V and 0 bases at J, with 15 bases in the middle. The CDR3 here is CASSFGGSSRSGNTIYF. The CDR3 DNA follows: TGTGCCAGCAGTTTTGGTGGCAGCTCCCGCTCTGGAAACACCATATATTTT.

This clonotype was recorded at least ten times. The rearrangement uses TRBV12-3 or TRBV12-4 and TRBJ2-7; TRBD2 aligns across 7 bases. This CDR3 is 16 amino acids long. Trimming cost V 2 bases and J 0 bases; bases outside gene matches: 7. The CDR3: CASSLRLAVFSYEQYF. For the CDR3, the DNA is TGTGCCAGCAGTTTAAGGCTAGCGGTATTCTCCTACGAGCAGTACTTC.

The sample holds a few counts of this clonotype. The chain joins TRBV12-3 or TRBV12-4 to TRBJ2-1; the D is unclear. The CDR3 is 11 amino acids. The V and J ends lost 5 bases and 10 bases respectively, with 9 bases between them. CDR3 protein: CASSPGWEQFF. CDR3 sequence (DNA): TGTGCCAGCAGTCCCGGTTGGGAGCAGTTCTTC.

The chain recombines TRBV20-1 with TRBJ2-5; TRBD1 agrees at 8 bases. The CDR3 is 14 residues long. Germline CDR1 reads DFQATT; CDR2 reads SNEGSKA (reference sequence). Trimming took 5 bases from V and 5 from J; bases not matched to a gene: 10. This chain's CDR3 is CSALGPGGRETQYF. CDR3 coding DNA: TGCAGTGCTCTAGGCCCAGGGGGCCGCGAGACCCAGTACTTC.

The chain uses TRBV7-2 and TRBJ2-7; 12 bases match TRBD2. V shed 3 bases, J shed 6 bases, and the junction held 6 bases outside the gene matches. The CDR3 sequence is 15 residues long. CDR1 and CDR2 from the germline V gene are SGHTA and FQGNSA. CDR3 DNA sequence: TGTGCCAGCAGCTTTGAGCCTAGCGGGAGGGGCGAGCAGTACTTC. Translation: CASSFEPSGRGEQYF.

This clonotype was detected a few times. In DNA form, the CDR3 reads TGTGCCAGCAGTTGGTTAGGCCAGGACGTAGATACGCAGTATTTT. Protein: CASSWLGQDVDTQYF. The rearrangement links TRBV12-3 or TRBV12-4 to TRBJ2-3; D is unresolved. The V end lost 4 bases, the J end lost 5 bases, and 16 bases lay between the germline ends. The length of the CDR3 is 15 residues.

The rearrangement joins TRBV29-1 to TRBJ2-1, with 8 bases fitting TRBD1. The V and J ends lost 7 bases and 4 bases, in that order; junction bases with no gene match: 6. This CDR3 has 13 amino acids. Germline assignment: CDR1 SQVTM and CDR2 ANQGSEA. The CDR3 loop reads CSGDRGGYNEQFF. The DNA for the CDR3 is TGCAGCGGCGACAGGGGAGGATACAATGAGCAGTTCTTC.

This clonotype was seen a few times. The rearrangement links TRBV6-6 to TRBJ2-1, with D tentatively TRBD2 (6 bases). This CDR3 contains 13 residues. CDR1 and CDR2 from the germline V gene are MNHNY and SVGAGI (reference sequence). Trimming removed 2 bases at V and 9 bases at J, with 11 bases between. Here the CDR3 reads CASSYPGVGEQFF. The CDR3 nucleotides are TGTGCCAGCAGTTACCCGGGAGTGGGTGAGCAGTTCTTC.

This clonotype turned up a few times. The rearrangement joins TRBV20-1 to TRBJ1-3; D gene ambiguous. Germline V gene lookup returns CDR1 DFQATT and CDR2 SNEGSKA (reference sequence). The CDR3 is 16 amino acids. V was trimmed by 3 bases and J by 0 bases, leaving 15 bases between them. This CDR3 reads CSASQDANLSGNTIYF. In nucleotides, the CDR3 is TGCAGTGCTAGTCAGGACGCAAACCTCTCTGGAAACACCATATATTTT.

V gene TRBV6-5 combines with J gene TRBJ2-7; maybe TRBD1 (6 bases). Per the germline V gene, CDR1 is MNHEY and CDR2 is SVGAGI. With 4 bases removed from V and 0 bases from J, the gap between germline ends came to 13 bases. The CDR3 contains 15 residues. In DNA, the CDR3 is TGTGCCAGCAGTTTACGACAGGCGAGCTCCTACGAGCAGTACTTC. Amino acid sequence: CASSLRQASSYEQYF.

The chain uses TRBV5-1 and TRBJ2-7; 7 nucleotides align to TRBD1. The CDR3 runs 13 residues. V lost 4 bases to trimming and J lost 6 bases; unmatched junction nucleotides: 7. CDR1 is SGHRS and CDR2 is YFSETQ in the germline V gene. The chain's CDR3 is CASSPRQGREQYF. The CDR3 DNA reads as TGCGCCAGCAGCCCAAGACAGGGACGCGAGCAGTACTTC.

The CDR3 protein is CSARVGARGDTEAFF. Here the CDR3 DNA reads TGCAGTGCTAGAGTGGGGGCGAGAGGGGACACTGAAGCTTTCTTT. The chain employs TRBV20-1 and TRBJ1-1; weak D call: TRBD1 (6 bases). V shed 1 base and J shed 3 bases, with 15 bases lying between them. The CDR3 sequence is 15 residues long. Germline V gene data show CDR1 as DFQATT and CDR2 as SNEGSKA (reference sequence).

V is TRBV5-1 and J is TRBJ2-1; D is uncertain. V was trimmed by 9 bases and J by 6 bases, leaving 16 bases between them. Germline CDR1 and CDR2: SGHRS and YFSETQ. This CDR3 contains 13 residues. The CDR3 protein is CAMGSRLLNEQFF. The CDR3 nucleotides read TGCGCCATGGGCTCCAGGCTGCTCAATGAGCAGTTCTTC.

This clonotype was seen only a few times. The chain recombines TRBV25-1 with TRBJ2-3; possible D gene TRBD1, 6 bases. V lost 1 base, J lost 1 base, and 9 bases lay in between. The germline V gene encodes CDR1 MGHDK and CDR2 SYGVNS. The CDR3 covers 15 residues. The CDR3, as DNA: TGTGCCAGCAGTGAATGGAGGACAGGCACAGATACGCAGTATTTT. Protein product: CASSEWRTGTDTQYF.

The CDR3 DNA is TGCAGTGCTAGAGTTGCCCCAGGGGGCAACAATCAGCCCCAGCATTTT. It is translated as CSARVAPGGNNQPQHF. The V call is TRBV20-1, the J call TRBJ1-5; the match to TRBD1 covers 8 bases. The J segment lost 3 bases and the V segment lost 1 base, leaving 8 bases of the junction unmatched. Germline CDR1 and CDR2: DFQATT and SNEGSKA (reference sequence). This CDR3 is 16 amino acids long.

The chain joins TRBV5-1 to TRBJ2-2; D may correspond to TRBD1 or TRBD2 (5 bases each). V lost 7 bases and J lost 4, with 17 bases in between. CDR3 length equals 15 residues. CDR1 is SGHRS, CDR2 YFSETQ, per germline. CDR3 bases: TGCGCCAGCGGGCAAGGGGACCGAAGCACCGGGGAGCTGTTTTTT. As protein: CASGQGDRSTGELFF. Complete variable domain (other parts from reference TRBV5-1 and TRBJ2-2): KAGVTQTPRYLIKTRGQQVTLSCSPISGHRSVSWYQQTPGQGLQFLFEYFSETQRNKGNFPGRFSGRQFSNSRSEMNVSTLELGDSALYLCASGQGDRSTGELFFGEGSRLTVL.

This clonotype has more than one count but fewer than ten. V gene TRBV5-5 combines with J gene TRBJ2-6, with D uncertain. V gave up 3 bases and J gave up 4 bases, with 17 bases separating them. The CDR3 covers 17 residues. Germline V gene data show CDR1 as SGHKS and CDR2 as YYEKEE (reference sequence). CDR3 loop: CASSSSTWVTGANVLTF. The CDR3 region has the DNA TGTGCCAGCAGCTCCTCAACATGGGTTACCGGGGCCAACGTCCTGACTTTC. Together with reference TRBV5-5 and TRBJ2-6, the CDR3 gives the full variable domain: DAGVTQSPTHLIKTRGQQVTLRCSPISGHKSVSWYQQVLGQGPQFIFQYYEKEERGRGNFPDRFSARQFPNYSSELNVNALLLGDSALYLCASSSSTWVTGANVLTFGAGSRLTVL.

The V gene is TRBV5-1, the J gene TRBJ2-2, with 8 bases that match TRBD2. Germline V lookup: CDR1 SGHRS, CDR2 YFSETQ. V lost 1 base, J lost 5 bases, and 4 bases stayed unmatched. The CDR3 totals 15 residues. This CDR3 reads CASSLSGSGTGELFF. CDR3 in DNA: TGCGCCAGCAGCTTGAGCGGGAGTGGGACCGGGGAGCTGTTTTTT.